This record covers a single T cell receptor beta chain. This clone was counted only a few times. Its antigen specificity is not known. Per-nucleotide qualities are absent, and no much larger clonotype sits a single base away. This sample stems from a study of cytomegalovirus exposure and HLA in healthy donors (dated by TCRdb to 2017 to 2019). For the study in its entirety: According to a later analysis, the 120 or so validation repertoires were produced on the same platform as the roughly 600 repertoires of the first cohort. The study aimed to test whether cataloging public T cell receptors could reveal signatures of past pathogen exposure. Besides the first cohort of roughly 660 subjects, a separate validation cohort made up of around 120 different subjects was used. To predict cytomegalovirus infection status, the study brought together high-throughput TCR immunosequencing, statistical association of individual TCRs with disease status, and machine learning. Findings and caveats that apply to the study as a whole: Of the cluster scores, approximately 95% were above 0 in a later analysis, which found that TCRs clustered in the first cohort also tended to co-occur in the 110 or so validation repertoires. According to the authors, the approach could potentially be generalized to other disease states and immunological phenotypes. Across donors, most TCR sequences were observed very rarely, whereas some public TCRs were present in many individuals. The validation cohort had no HLA typing available for a later analysis, so co-occurrence within that cohort was assessed over all 120 or so repertoires. In vitro tests confirmed that a few of the cytomegalovirus-associated TCR beta chains recognize cytomegalovirus antigens. The classifier was reported to diagnose cytomegalovirus status with high specificity and sensitivity in both the original and validation cohorts. The study gave a list of some 150 TCR beta chains associated with cytomegalovirus.

Library preparation employed the immunoSEQ multiplex PCR assay. As for the original processing: A statistical classification framework was developed to diagnose cytomegalovirus status using the catalog of TCR beta chain sequences. TCRdb provides this immuneACCESS table in a form limited to in-frame rearrangements. Some clones are lacking; in checked studies, under half of them reflect an unresolved V gene, and why the rest are absent is not known. V, J and clone size reflect that table, while D and trimming were determined from the DNA. The sample profile shows under 400,000 clones; roughly 87% of them were found once. The ten top clones hold roughly 0.96% of the sample. The donors were included in the validation cohort of 90 to 150 subjects, a group kept apart from the roughly 700-subject first cohort. Clipping removes 0 bases from V and 1 base from J, with 2 as the unmatched junction base count. The germline V gene gives CDR1 as MDHEN and CDR2 as SYDVKM. From the cysteine up to the phenylalanine, the CDR3 has a length of 19 residues. The only DNA kept is the CDR3, 57 bases in frame from the first base.

This receptor was taken from a man in his thirties or forties in good health and CMV-seronegative. The V and J segments used are TRBV28 and TRBJ2-6; 14 bases in the junction line up with TRBD2. The sequenced sample consisted of PBMCs. The CDR3 region reads CASSLWGTSGGSGANVLTF. The bases are TGTGCCAGCAGTTTATGGGGGACTAGCGGGGGTTCTGGGGCCAACGTCCTGACTTTC.